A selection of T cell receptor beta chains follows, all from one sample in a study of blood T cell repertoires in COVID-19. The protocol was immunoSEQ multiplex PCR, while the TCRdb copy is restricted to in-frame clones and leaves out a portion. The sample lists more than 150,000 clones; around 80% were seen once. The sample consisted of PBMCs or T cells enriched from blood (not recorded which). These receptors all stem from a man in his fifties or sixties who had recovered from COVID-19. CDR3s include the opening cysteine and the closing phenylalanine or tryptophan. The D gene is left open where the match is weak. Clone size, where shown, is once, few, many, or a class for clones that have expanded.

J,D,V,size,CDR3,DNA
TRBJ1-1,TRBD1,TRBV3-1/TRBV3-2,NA,CASSRDSTGLGAFF,TGTGCCAGCAGCCGAGACTCGACAGGGCTGGGGGCTTTCTTT
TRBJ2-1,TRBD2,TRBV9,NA,CASSRELFSGRATNEQFF,TGTGCCAGCAGCCGGGAGCTCTTCAGCGGGAGGGCTACAAACGAGCAGTTCTTC
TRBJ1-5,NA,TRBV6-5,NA,CASRGLQGRQPQHF,TGTGCCAGCAGGGGACTGCAGGGAAGGCAGCCCCAGCATTTT
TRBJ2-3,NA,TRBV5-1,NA,CASSLRTETDTQYF,TGCGCCAGCAGCCTAAGGACAGAGACAGATACGCAGTATTTT
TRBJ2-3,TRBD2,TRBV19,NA,CASSRGTSDLSLSTDTQYF,TGTGCCAGTAGTAGGGGGACTAGCGACCTGAGCCTAAGCACAGATACGCAGTATTTT
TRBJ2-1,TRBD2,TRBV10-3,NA,CAISGRGHNEQFF,TGTGCCATTAGCGGGAGGGGGCACAATGAGCAGTTCTTC
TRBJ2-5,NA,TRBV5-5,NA,CASSLAGVSVGGRTQYF,TGTGCCAGCAGCTTGGCCGGGGTTAGCGTTGGTGGTCGTACCCAGTACTTC
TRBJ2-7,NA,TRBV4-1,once,CASSQDPPAAGASYEQYF,TGCGCCAGCAGCCAAGACCCACCGGCGGCAGGGGCCTCCTACGAGCAGTACTTC
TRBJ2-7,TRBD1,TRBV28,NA,CASSIFSQGYEQYF,TGTGCCAGCAGTATATTCTCACAGGGGTACGAGCAGTACTTC
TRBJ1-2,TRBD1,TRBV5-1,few,CASTRTGGVGYTF,TGCGCCAGCACCCGGACAGGTGGAGTTGGCTACACCTTC
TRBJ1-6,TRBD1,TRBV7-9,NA,CASSYSDRGNSPLHF,TGTGCCAGCAGCTACTCTGACAGGGGAAATTCACCCCTCCACTTT
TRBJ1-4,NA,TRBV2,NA,CASSDKTGNEKLFF,TGTGCCAGCAGTGATAAGACAGGCAATGAAAAACTGTTTTTT
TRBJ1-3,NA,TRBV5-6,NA,CASSLRGSYSGNTIYF,TGTGCCAGCAGCCTAAGAGGGTCTTACTCTGGAAACACCATATATTTT
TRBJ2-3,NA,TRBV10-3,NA,CAISVAGLTDTQYF,TGTGCCATCAGTGTTGCAGGGTTGACAGATACGCAGTATTTT
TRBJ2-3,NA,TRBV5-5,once,CASSLLGREGTDTQYF,TGTGCCAGCAGCTTATTGGGCAGGGAAGGCACAGATACGCAGTATTTT
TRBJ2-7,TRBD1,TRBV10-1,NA,CASLPLGTGSTYEQYF,TGCGCCAGCCTCCCACTCGGGACAGGGAGCACCTACGAGCAGTACTTC
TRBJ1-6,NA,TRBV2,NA,CASRGGSSNSPLHF,TGTGCCAGCAGGGGAGGGTCGAGTAATTCACCCCTCCACTTT
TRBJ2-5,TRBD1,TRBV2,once,CASSVQGAFETQYF,TGTGCCAGCAGTGTACAGGGGGCATTCGAGACCCAGTACTTC
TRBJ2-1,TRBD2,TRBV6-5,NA,CASSYLGTSGRHEQFF,TGTGCCAGCAGTTACCTCGGGACTAGCGGGAGACATGAGCAGTTCTTC
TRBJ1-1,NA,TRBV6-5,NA,CASSGGAFTEAFF,TGTGCCAGCAGCGGGGGGGCTTTCACTGAAGCTTTCTTT
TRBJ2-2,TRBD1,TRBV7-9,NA,CASSFTGGTGTGELFF,TGTGCCAGCAGCTTTACAGGGGGCACGGGCACCGGGGAGCTGTTTTTT
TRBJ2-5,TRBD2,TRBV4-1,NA,CASSQDEGGGTQYF,TGCGCCAGCAGCCAAGATGAGGGCGGGGGGACCCAGTACTTC
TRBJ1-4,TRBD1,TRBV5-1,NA,CASTQYTGGGNEKLFF,TGCGCCAGCACCCAATACACAGGGGGCGGTAATGAAAAACTGTTTTTT
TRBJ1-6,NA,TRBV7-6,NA,CASSLEGQGSSPLHF,TGTGCCAGCAGCTTAGAGGGGCAGGGGAGTTCACCCCTCCACTTT
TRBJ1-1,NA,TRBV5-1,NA,CASSLIHEIPTEAFF,TGCGCCAGCAGCTTGATCCACGAGATCCCAACTGAAGCTTTCTTT
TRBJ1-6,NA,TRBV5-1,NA,CASSLAGDGNSPLHF,TGCGCCAGCAGCTTGGCGGGGGATGGCAATTCACCCCTCCACTTT
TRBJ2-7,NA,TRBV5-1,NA,CASRPGTSYEQYF,TGCGCCAGCCGCCCGGGAACCTCCTACGAGCAGTACTTC
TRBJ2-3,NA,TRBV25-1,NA,CASGGKSDTQYF,TGTGCCAGCGGCGGGAAATCAGATACGCAGTATTTT
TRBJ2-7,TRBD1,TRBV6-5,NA,CASKSRQGNSYEQYF,TGTGCCAGTAAGAGCAGACAGGGAAACTCCTACGAGCAGTACTTC
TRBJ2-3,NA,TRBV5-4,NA,CASSYEIDTQYF,TGTGCCAGCAGCTACGAGATCGATACGCAGTATTTT
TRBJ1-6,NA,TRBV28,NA,CASQSGRAGRNSPLHF,TGTGCCAGCCAGTCTGGACGGGCAGGGCGGAATTCACCCCTCCACTTT
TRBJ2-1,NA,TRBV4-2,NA,CASSHEWSGPRNEQFF,TGTGCCAGCAGCCATGAATGGAGCGGGCCCCGCAATGAGCAGTTCTTC
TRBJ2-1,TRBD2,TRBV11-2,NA,CASSLDGTGGPSDEQFF,TGTGCCAGCAGCTTAGATGGGACGGGAGGGCCTTCGGATGAGCAGTTCTTC
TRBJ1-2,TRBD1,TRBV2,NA,CASRGTGYNYGYTF,TGTGCCAGCAGGGGGACAGGGTATAACTATGGCTACACCTTC
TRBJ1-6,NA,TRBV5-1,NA,CASSLLFGSPLHF,TGCGCCAGCAGCCTACTGTTTGGTTCACCCCTCCACTTT
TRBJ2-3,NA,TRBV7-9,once,CASSPSGITDTQYF,TGTGCCAGCAGCCCCAGCGGAATCACAGATACGCAGTATTTT
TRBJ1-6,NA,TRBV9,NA,CASSITGGSSYNSPLHF,TGTGCCAGCAGCATAACGGGAGGGAGCTCCTATAATTCACCCCTCCACTTT
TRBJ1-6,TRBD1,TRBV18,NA,CASSPRDRGDSPLHF,TGTGCCAGCTCACCAAGGGACAGGGGTGACTCACCCCTCCACTTT
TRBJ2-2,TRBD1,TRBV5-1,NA,CASSTRQGADGELFF,TGCGCCAGCAGCACTAGACAGGGGGCAGACGGGGAGCTGTTTTTT
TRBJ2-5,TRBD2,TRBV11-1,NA,CASSLARGETQYF,TGTGCCAGCAGCTTAGCGCGGGGGGAGACCCAGTACTTC
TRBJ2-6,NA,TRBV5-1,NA,CASSLELAGANVLTF,TGCGCCAGCAGCTTGGAGCTAGCTGGGGCCAACGTCCTGACTTTC
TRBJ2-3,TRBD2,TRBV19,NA,CASSFTSGKDTQYF,TGTGCCAGTTCATTTACTAGCGGTAAAGATACGCAGTATTTT
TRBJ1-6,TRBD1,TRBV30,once,CASGTGLNSPLHF,TGTGCCAGCGGGACAGGTCTTAATTCACCCCTCCACTTT
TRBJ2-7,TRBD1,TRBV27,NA,CASRIGAGDRERNEQYF,TGTGCCAGCAGGATTGGGGCTGGGGACAGGGAAAGGAACGAGCAGTACTTC
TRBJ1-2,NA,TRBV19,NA,CASSIGWSRAVYGYTF,TGTGCCAGTAGTATAGGCTGGAGCAGGGCGGTCTATGGCTACACCTTC
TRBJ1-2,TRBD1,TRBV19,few,CATNPSGTGAYGYTF,TGTGCCACCAACCCATCCGGGACAGGGGCGTATGGCTACACCTTC
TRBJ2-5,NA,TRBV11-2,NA,CASSPKKGGLRTETQYF,TGTGCCAGCAGCCCGAAAAAGGGAGGCCTGAGGACGGAGACCCAGTACTTC
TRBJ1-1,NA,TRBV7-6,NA,CASTSGYYPHPEAFF,TGTGCCAGCACCTCAGGGTATTATCCTCATCCTGAAGCTTTCTTT
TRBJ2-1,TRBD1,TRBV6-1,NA,CASSEGQGLYNEQFF,TGTGCCAGCAGTGAGGGACAGGGATTATACAATGAGCAGTTCTTC
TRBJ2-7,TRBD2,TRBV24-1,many,CAWRGGRNEQYF,TGTGCCTGGCGGGGGGGTCGCAACGAGCAGTACTTC
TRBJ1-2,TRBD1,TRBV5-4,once,CASSYVGQGAGYTF,TGTGCCAGCAGCTATGTAGGCCAGGGGGCAGGCTACACCTTC
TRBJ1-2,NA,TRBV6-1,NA,CASSDVVGYTF,TGTGCCAGCAGTGACGTCGTTGGCTACACCTTC
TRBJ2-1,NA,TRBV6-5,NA,CASILGGPPYNEQFF,TGTGCCAGCATATTAGGCGGGCCCCCCTACAATGAGCAGTTCTTC
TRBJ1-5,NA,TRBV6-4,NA,CASSPLYGGDQPQHF,TGTGCCAGCTCACCCCTTTACGGTGGTGATCAGCCCCAGCATTTT